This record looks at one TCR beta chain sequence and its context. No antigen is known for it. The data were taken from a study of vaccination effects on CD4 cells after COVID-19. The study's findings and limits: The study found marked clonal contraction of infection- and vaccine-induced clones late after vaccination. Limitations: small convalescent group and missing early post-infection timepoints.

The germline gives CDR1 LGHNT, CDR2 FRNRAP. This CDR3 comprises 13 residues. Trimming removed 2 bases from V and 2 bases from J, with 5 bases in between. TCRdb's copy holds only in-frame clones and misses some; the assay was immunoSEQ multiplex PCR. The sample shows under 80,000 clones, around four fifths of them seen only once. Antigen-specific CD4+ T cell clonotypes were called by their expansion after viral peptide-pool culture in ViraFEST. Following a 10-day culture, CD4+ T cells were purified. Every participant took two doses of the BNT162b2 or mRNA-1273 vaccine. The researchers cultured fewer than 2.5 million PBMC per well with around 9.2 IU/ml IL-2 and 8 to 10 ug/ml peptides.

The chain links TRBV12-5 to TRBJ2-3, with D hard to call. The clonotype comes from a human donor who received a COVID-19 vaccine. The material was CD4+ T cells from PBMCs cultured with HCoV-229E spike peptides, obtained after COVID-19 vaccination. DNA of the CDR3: TGTGCTAGTGGTTTGAGAATCACAGATACGCAGTATTTT. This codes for CASGLRITDTQYF.